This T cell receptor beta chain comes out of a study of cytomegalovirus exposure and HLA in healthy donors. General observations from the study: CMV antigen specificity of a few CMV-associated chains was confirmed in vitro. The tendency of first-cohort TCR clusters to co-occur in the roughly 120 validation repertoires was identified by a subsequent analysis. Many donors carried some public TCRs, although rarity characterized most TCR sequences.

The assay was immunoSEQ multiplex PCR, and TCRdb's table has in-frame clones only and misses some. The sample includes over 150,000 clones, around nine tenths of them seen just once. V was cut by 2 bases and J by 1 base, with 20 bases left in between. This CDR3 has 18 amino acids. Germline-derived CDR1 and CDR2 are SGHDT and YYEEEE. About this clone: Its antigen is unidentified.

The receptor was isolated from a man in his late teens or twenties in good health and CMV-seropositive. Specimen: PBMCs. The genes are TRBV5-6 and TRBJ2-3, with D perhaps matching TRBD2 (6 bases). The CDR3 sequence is CASSLFAGTRRGTDTQYF. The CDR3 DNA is TGTGCCAGCAGCTTATTCGCCGGGACTCGCCGTGGCACAGATACGCAGTATTTT.